This TCR beta chain was identified in a study of cytomegalovirus exposure and HLA in healthy donors. This CDR3 has 12 residues. With V trimmed by 11 bases and J by 6 bases, 9 bases remained unmatched. Germline V lookup: CDR1 SNHLY, CDR2 FYNNEI. The PCR made use of 60 Vbeta and 13 Jbeta primers. Using immunoSEQ multiplex PCR, the repertoire was profiled, and TCRdb retains in-frame clones only, with some absent. This sample's table reports some 110,000 clones. This sequence joins TRBV2 and TRBJ2-7; TRBD2 agrees at 8 bases. Sample: PBMCs. The clonotype originates from a man aged 40-50 years in good health and CMV-seronegative. CDR3 nucleotide sequence: TGTGCCGAGGGCGGACTAGCAGCCGAGCAGTACTTC. Translation: CAEGGLAAEQYF. The variable domain in full, with the rest retrieved from reference TRBV2 and TRBJ2-7, is EPEVTQTPSHQVTQMGQEVILRCVPISNHLYFYWYRQILGQKVEFLVSFYNNEISEKSEIFDDQFSVERPDGSNFTLKIRSTKLEDSAMYFCAEGGLAAEQYFGPGTRLTVT.